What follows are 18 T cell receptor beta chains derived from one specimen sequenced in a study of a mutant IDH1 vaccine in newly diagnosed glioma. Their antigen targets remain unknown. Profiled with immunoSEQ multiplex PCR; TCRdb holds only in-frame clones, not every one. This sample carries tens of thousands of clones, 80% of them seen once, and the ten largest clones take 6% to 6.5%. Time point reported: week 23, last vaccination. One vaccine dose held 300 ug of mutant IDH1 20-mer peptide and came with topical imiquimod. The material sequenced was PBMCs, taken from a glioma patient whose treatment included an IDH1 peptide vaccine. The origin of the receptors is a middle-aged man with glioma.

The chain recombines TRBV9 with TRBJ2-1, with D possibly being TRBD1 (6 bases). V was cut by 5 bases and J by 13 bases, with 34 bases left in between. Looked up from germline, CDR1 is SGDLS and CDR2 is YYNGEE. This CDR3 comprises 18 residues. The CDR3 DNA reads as TGTGCCAGCAGGGATTCTCGCTCGGGTGTGTGTCCGGACAGTGATCAGTTCTTC. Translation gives CASRDSRSGVCPDSDQFF.

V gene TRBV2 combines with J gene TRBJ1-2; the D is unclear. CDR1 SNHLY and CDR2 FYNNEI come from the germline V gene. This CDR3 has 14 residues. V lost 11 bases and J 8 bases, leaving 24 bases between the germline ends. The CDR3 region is CAPYRASGLGGYTF. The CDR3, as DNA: TGTGCCCCCTACCGGGCCAGCGGGCTTGGGGGCTACACCTTC.

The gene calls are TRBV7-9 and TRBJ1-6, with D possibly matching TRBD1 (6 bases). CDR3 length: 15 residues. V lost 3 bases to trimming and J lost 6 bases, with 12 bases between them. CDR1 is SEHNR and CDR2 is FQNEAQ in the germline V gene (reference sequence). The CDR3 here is CASSLGGYSNSPLHF. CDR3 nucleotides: TGTGCCAGCAGCTTGGGGGGCTATAGTAATTCACCCCTCCACTTT.

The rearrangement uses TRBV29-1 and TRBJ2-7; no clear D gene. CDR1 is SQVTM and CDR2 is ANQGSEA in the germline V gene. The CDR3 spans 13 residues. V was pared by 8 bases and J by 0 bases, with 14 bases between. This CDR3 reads CSIKTASSYEQYF. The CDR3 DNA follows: TGCAGCATCAAGACGGCGAGCTCCTACGAGCAGTACTTC.

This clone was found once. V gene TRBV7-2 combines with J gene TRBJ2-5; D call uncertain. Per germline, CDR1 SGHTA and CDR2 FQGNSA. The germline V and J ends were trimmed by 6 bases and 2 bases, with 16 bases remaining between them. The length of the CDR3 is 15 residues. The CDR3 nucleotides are TGTGCCAGCAGGTCCCCAAGGATGGGACAAGAGACCCAGTACTTC. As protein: CASRSPRMGQETQYF.

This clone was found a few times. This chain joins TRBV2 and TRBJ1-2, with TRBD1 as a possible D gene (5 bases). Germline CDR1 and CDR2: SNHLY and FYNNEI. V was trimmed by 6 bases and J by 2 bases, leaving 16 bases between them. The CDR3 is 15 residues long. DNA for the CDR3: TGTGCCAGCAGCCCCTCCCAGACAGTAAACTATGGCTACACCTTC. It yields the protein CASSPSQTVNYGYTF.

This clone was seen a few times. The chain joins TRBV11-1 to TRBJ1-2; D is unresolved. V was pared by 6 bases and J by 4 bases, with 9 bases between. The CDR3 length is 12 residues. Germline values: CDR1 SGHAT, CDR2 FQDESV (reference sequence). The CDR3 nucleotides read TGTGCCAGCAGGGGAGAATCCTATGGCTACACCTTC. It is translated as CASRGESYGYTF.

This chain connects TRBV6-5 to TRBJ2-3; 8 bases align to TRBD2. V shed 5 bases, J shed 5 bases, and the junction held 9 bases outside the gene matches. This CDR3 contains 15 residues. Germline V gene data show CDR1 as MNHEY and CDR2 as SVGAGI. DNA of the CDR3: TGTGCCAGCAGTCCCCTTGCGGGGGGTGGAGATACGCAGTATTTT. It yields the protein CASSPLAGGGDTQYF.

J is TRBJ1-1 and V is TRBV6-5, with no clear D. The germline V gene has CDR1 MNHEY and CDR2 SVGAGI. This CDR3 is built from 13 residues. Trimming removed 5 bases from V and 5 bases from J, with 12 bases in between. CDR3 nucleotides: TGTGCCAGCAGTGGGTGGGTTCGGACTGAAGCTTTCTTT. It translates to CASSGWVRTEAFF.

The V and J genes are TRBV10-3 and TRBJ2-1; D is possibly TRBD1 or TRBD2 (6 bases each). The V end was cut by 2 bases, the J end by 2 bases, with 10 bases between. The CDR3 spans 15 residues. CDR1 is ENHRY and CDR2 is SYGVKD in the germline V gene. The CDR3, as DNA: TGTGCCATCAGTGAGGGGGGGCAGACCTACAATGAGCAGTTCTTC. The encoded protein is CAISEGGQTYNEQFF.

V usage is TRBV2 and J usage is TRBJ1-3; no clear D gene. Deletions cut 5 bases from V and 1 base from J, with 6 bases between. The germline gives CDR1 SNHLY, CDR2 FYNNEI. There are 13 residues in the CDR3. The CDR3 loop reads CASSKESGNTIYF. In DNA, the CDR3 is TGTGCCAGCAGTAAGGAATCTGGAAACACCATATATTTT.

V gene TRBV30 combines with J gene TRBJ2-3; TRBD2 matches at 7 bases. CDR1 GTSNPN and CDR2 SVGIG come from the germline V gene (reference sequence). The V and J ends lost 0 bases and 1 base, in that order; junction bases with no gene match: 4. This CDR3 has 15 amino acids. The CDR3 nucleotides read TGTGCCTGGAGTGTAGTAGGGAGGGGCACAGATACGCAGTATTTT. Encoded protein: CAWSVVGRGTDTQYF.

The CDR3 DNA reads TGTGCCAGCAGCCCCCGGGACGGAATTAATTCACCCCTCCACTTT. The encoded protein is CASSPRDGINSPLHF. The chain couples TRBV14 to TRBJ1-6, with a possible D match to TRBD1 (5 bases). This CDR3 region has 15 residues. Germline V gives CDR1 SGHDN, CDR2 FVKESK. V was cut by 4 bases and J by 6 bases, with 13 bases left in between.

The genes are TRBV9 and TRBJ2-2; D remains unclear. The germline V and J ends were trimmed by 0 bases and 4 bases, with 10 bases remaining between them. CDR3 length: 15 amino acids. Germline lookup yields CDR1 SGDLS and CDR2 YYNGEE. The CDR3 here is CASSVGVDGTGELFF. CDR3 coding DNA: TGTGCCAGCAGCGTAGGGGTAGACGGCACCGGGGAGCTGTTTTTT.

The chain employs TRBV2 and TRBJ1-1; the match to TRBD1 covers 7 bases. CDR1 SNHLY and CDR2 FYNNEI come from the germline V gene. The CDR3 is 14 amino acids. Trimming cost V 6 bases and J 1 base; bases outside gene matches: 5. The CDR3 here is CASSGQDSNTEAFF. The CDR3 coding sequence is TGTGCCAGCAGCGGACAGGATTCGAACACTGAAGCTTTCTTT.

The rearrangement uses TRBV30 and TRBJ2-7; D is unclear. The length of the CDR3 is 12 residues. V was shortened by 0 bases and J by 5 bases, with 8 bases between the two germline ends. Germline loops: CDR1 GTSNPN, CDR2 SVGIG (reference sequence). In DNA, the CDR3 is TGTGCCTGGAGTGTAACTGGGAACGAGCAGTACTTC. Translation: CAWSVTGNEQYF.

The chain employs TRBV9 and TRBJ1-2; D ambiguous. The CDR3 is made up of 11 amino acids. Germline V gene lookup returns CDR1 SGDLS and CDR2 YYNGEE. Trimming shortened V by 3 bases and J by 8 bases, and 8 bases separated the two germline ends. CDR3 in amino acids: CASSARKGYTF. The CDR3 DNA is TGTGCCAGCAGCGCACGGAAAGGCTACACCTTC.

CDR3 amino acids: CAISETSGPGYTF. CDR3 sequence (DNA): TGTGCCATCAGTGAGACGAGCGGCCCGGGCTACACCTTC. The chain uses TRBV10-3 and TRBJ1-2, with D unresolved. Per the germline V gene, CDR1 is ENHRY and CDR2 is SYGVKD. Between the trimmed V and J ends, which lost 2 bases and 8 bases, there was a span of 12 bases. This CDR3 has 13 residues.